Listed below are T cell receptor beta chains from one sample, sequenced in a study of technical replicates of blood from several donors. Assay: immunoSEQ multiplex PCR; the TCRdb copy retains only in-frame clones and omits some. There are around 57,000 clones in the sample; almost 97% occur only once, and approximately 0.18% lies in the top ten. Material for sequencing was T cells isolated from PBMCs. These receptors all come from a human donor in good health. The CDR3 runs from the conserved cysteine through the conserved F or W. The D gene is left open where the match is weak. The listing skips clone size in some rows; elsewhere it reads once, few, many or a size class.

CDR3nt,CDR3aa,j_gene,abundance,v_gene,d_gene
TGTGCCATAGATAGACAGGGCCCTTTCTACGAGCAGTACTTC,CAIDRQGPFYEQYF,TRBJ2-7,-,TRBV28,TRBD1
TGTGCCAGCAGTTACGGTCGAGGCACTGAAGCTTTCTTT,CASSYGRGTEAFF,TRBJ1-1,once,TRBV9,-
TGTGCCAGCAGCCGTAGCGGGGGGGCTCTGAGGAATGAGCAGTTCTTC,CASSRSGGALRNEQFF,TRBJ2-1,once,TRBV7-9,TRBD2
TGTGCCAGCAGTTACTCGACTTTCCCCGGGGAGACCCAGTACTTC,CASSYSTFPGETQYF,TRBJ2-5,-,TRBV6-6,-
TGTGCCAGTAGTATATCGAACAGGGGAACTCTGTACAATGAGCAGTTCTTC,CASSISNRGTLYNEQFF,TRBJ2-1,-,TRBV19,TRBD1
TGTGCCAGTTCCACAGGGGACAGGGGGGACACCGGGGAGCTGTTTTTT,CASSTGDRGDTGELFF,TRBJ2-2,-,TRBV19,TRBD1
TGCGCCAGCAGCCATTACAGCGGTTCCGACACCATATATTTT,CASSHYSGSDTIYF,TRBJ1-3,once,TRBV4-1,-
TGCGCCAGCAGCATCAGGGGGATCATGAACACTGAAGCTTTCTTT,CASSIRGIMNTEAFF,TRBJ1-1,-,TRBV5-1,TRBD1
TGTGCCAGCAGTCGGGACGGGAGCTCCTACGAGCAGTACTTC,CASSRDGSSYEQYF,TRBJ2-7,once,TRBV27,-
TGTGCCAGTAGTATTTCACCAGGGACTACTTTAAAAAACATTCAGTACTTC,CASSISPGTTLKNIQYF,TRBJ2-4,-,TRBV19,TRBD2
TGCGCCAGCAGCTTGAGACGCGGGGGGGGAAAAGAGACCCAGTACTTC,CASSLRRGGGKETQYF,TRBJ2-5,-,TRBV5-1,TRBD2
TGTGCCAGCGGGGGGGACAGGGATATGGTGCAGTACTTC,CASGGDRDMVQYF,TRBJ2-7,-,TRBV25-1,TRBD1
TGTGCCAGCAGCCCGAGGACAGGTTCCTACGAGCAGTACTTC,CASSPRTGSYEQYF,TRBJ2-7,-,TRBV14,TRBD1
TGTGCCAGCGCCTCAAGGTCGGCTAGCCCAGATACGCAGTATTTT,CASASRSASPDTQYF,TRBJ2-3,-,TRBV6-1,-
TGTGCCAGCAGCTTGGGGACAGGCGGAAATGAAAAACTGTTTTTT,CASSLGTGGNEKLFF,TRBJ1-4,-,TRBV5-8,TRBD1
TGCGCCAGCAGCTTGGAGTCAGGCCTTTATTTAGCCAAAAACATTCAGTACTTC,CASSLESGLYLAKNIQYF,TRBJ2-4,-,TRBV5-1,-
TGTGCCAGCAGCCCCGGACAGAATAGCAATCAGCCCCAGCATTTT,CASSPGQNSNQPQHF,TRBJ1-5,-,TRBV9,-
TGTGCCAGCAGTGGCCGGGACACCCGTATTACGCAGTATTTT,CASSGRDTRITQYF,TRBJ2-3,-,TRBV25-1,-
TGTGCCAGCAGACCCGAGACAGGGGGCTATTCACCCCTCCACTTT,CASRPETGGYSPLHF,TRBJ1-6,-,TRBV4-2,TRBD1
TGTGCCAGCAGTTCAGGAGGGGGCGCGAGGCAGCCCCAGCATTTT,CASSSGGGARQPQHF,TRBJ1-5,-,TRBV27,TRBD1
TGCGCCAGCAGCCAAAAAGCCCTACAGGGGGTTGATGGCTACACCTTC,CASSQKALQGVDGYTF,TRBJ1-2,-,TRBV4-1,TRBD1
TGCGCCAGCAGCTCTAGCGGGGGGTTGACAGATACGCAGTATTTT,CASSSSGGLTDTQYF,TRBJ2-3,-,TRBV5-1,TRBD2
TGTGCCAGCAGCCCGCCAGGGGCAAACACTGAAGCTTTCTTT,CASSPPGANTEAFF,TRBJ1-1,-,TRBV5-6,-
TGTGCCAGCAGCCCTGGGACAGGGTTCACAGATACGCAGTATTTT,CASSPGTGFTDTQYF,TRBJ2-3,-,TRBV5-5,TRBD1
TGTGCCAGCAGCCGAGGGACTAGCGGGATCCTACCCCAAGAGACCCAGTACTTC,CASSRGTSGILPQETQYF,TRBJ2-5,-,TRBV5-6,TRBD2
TGTGCCACCCACACAGGTTTCGGGCAGGACCGAAAACTGTTTTTT,CATHTGFGQDRKLFF,TRBJ1-4,-,TRBV15,-